Presented here are 24 T cell receptor beta chains from one specimen sequenced in a study of Graves' ophthalmopathy and Graves' hyperthyroidism. RNA transcripts were the template, and TCR beta CDR3 regions were amplified from them. A first-round RT-PCR used HTBI primers, followed by a second-round multiplex PCR. TCRdb independently ran MiXCR on the multiplex PCR reads; one entry per CDR3 protein. Of 150,000 to 200,000 distinct CDR3 sequences in the sample, less than 45% were seen once. The sample was peripheral blood. All receptors derive from a woman in her thirties or forties with Graves' ophthalmopathy.

This clonotype was detected many times. V gene TRBV12-3 or TRBV12-4 combines with J gene TRBJ2-7; 7 positions agree with TRBD2. The CDR3 totals 14 residues. With V trimmed by 3 bases and J by 2 bases, 4 bases remained unmatched. CDR3 residues: CASSFKRGPYEQYF. The CDR3 DNA sequence: TGTGCCAGCAGTTTCAAGCGGGGACCCTACGAGCAGTACTTC.

This clonotype was seen many times. The chain is built from TRBV28 and TRBJ2-7; D is unresolved. The V end was cut by 6 bases, the J end by 3 bases, with 15 bases between. Germline CDR1 is MDHEN and CDR2 is SYDVKM. The CDR3 loop spans 14 amino acids. CDR3 sequence (DNA): TGTGCCAGCAGGGCTTGGACGGCCAACTACGAGCAGTACTTC. Its translation is CASRAWTANYEQYF.

This clonotype was picked up many times. The rearrangement uses TRBV12-3 or TRBV12-4 and TRBJ2-7; D assignment may be TRBD1 or TRBD2 (5 bases each). The CDR3 is made up of 15 amino acids. V was clipped by 4 bases and J by 6 bases, with 19 bases between them. CDR3 bases: TGTGCCAGCAGTTACATGGGGACCGATTTTTCCGAGCAGTACTTC. It codes for CASSYMGTDFSEQYF.

This clonotype has at least ten counts. This chain connects TRBV6-1 to TRBJ1-2; D ambiguous. This CDR3 is built from 12 residues. The V gene lost 8 bases and the J gene lost 4 bases, with 11 bases spanning the gap. Germline V gene sequence: CDR1 MNHNS, CDR2 SASEGT. Here the CDR3 DNA reads TGTGCCAGCGCCGGGGAAGGCTATGGCTACACCTTC. As protein: CASAGEGYGYTF.

This clonotype was observed at least ten times. The chain joins TRBV6-5 to TRBJ1-1, with D perhaps TRBD1 (6 bases). The CDR3 has 11 amino acids. V lost 2 bases and J 10 bases, leaving 8 bases between the germline ends. The germline V gene encodes CDR1 MNHEY and CDR2 SVGAGI. CDR3 sequence (DNA): TGTGCCAGCAGTTACCCGGACAGAGCTTTCTTT. Its translation: CASSYPDRAFF.

This clonotype has ten or more counts. The chain is built from TRBV12-3 or TRBV12-4 and TRBJ1-2; 8 bases match TRBD1. The CDR3 extends over 14 amino acids. The J segment lost 4 bases and the V segment lost 1 base, leaving 2 bases of the junction unmatched. CDR3 DNA sequence: TGTGCCAGCAGTTTAGACACAGGGGGCTATGGCTACACCTTC. Translating gives CASSLDTGGYGYTF.

On this clonotype itself: At one end, the junction sequence differs from germline, possibly due to a read error. V gene TRBV7-7 combines with J gene TRBJ2-5; TRBD2 matches 7 bases. Germline V gives CDR1 SSHAT, CDR2 FNYEAQ (reference sequence). This CDR3 has 14 amino acids. This chain's CDR3 is CASSLREGQETQYF. In DNA form, the CDR3 reads TGTGCTAGCAGCCTGAGGGAGGGCCAGGAGACCCAGTACTTC.

This clonotype was detected ten times or more. At one end the junction does not follow the germline gene, possibly because of a read error. V and J are TRBV28 and TRBJ1-2, with no clear D. The CDR3 runs to 11 residues. The V gene's germline CDR1 is MDHEN and CDR2 SYDVKM. The CDR3 nucleotides are TGTGCCAGCTCTAATACACTTCGGAGTGATTTC. It yields the protein CASSNTLRSDF.

J is TRBJ2-5 and V is TRBV6-1; 8 bases are shared with TRBD1. The V segment lost 9 bases and the J segment 3 bases; nucleotides outside the gene matches: 9. The CDR3 is 14 amino acids. CDR1 and CDR2 (germline): MNHNS, SASEGT. CDR3 in DNA: TGTGCCAGTGGATTACAGGGGGATAAAGAGACCCAGTACTTC. It codes for CASGLQGDKETQYF.

The sample holds one count of this clonotype. The V call is TRBV24-1, the J call TRBJ2-1; TRBD2 matches 7 bases. CDR1 is KGHDR and CDR2 is SFDVKD in the germline V gene. This CDR3 region has 14 residues. The ends lost 7 bases at V and 3 bases at J; junction bases unmatched: 5. CDR3 DNA sequence: TGTGCCACCAGGACCCCTAGCGGCTACAATGAGCAGTTCTTC. This gives the protein CATRTPSGYNEQFF.

This chain connects TRBV7-6 to TRBJ1-1; TRBD1 is a possible D gene (5 bases). Germline CDR1 SGHVS, CDR2 FNYEAQ. The CDR3 length is 13 residues. Trimming took 4 bases from V and 5 from J, leaving 11 bases between them. Here the CDR3 reads CASSSQGATEAFF. As DNA, the CDR3 is TGTGCCAGCAGCTCCCAAGGGGCTACTGAAGCTTTCTTT.

This clonotype has ten or more counts. V gene TRBV19 combines with J gene TRBJ2-6; D unclear. Between the trimmed V and J ends, which lost 7 bases and 0 bases, there was a span of 7 bases. Germline V gene sequence: CDR1 LNHDA, CDR2 SQIVND (reference sequence). This CDR3 has 14 residues. The chain's CDR3 is CASKQISGANVLTF. CDR3 DNA sequence: TGTGCCAGTAAACAGATCTCTGGGGCCAACGTCCTGACTTTC.

This clonotype was counted many times. At one of its ends the junction is not consistent with the germline gene, which may arise from a read error. The chain combines TRBV27 with TRBJ2-7; TRBD2 agrees at 9 bases. Germline V gene sequence: CDR1 MNHEY, CDR2 SMNVEV (reference sequence). The CDR3 runs 15 residues. CDR3 DNA sequence: TGTGTCAGCAGAACAACCGGGACTAGCCATTACGAGCAGTACTTC. Amino acids: CVSRTTGTSHYEQYF.

The rearrangement uses TRBV2 and TRBJ2-7; D is uncertain. Germline assignment: CDR1 SNHLY and CDR2 FYNNEI. This CDR3 has 14 amino acids. V gave up 8 bases and J gave up 0 bases, with 14 bases separating them. The CDR3 coding sequence is TGTGCCAGCGTATTTCGGGCCTCCTCCTACGAGCAGTACTTC. This sequence encodes CASVFRASSYEQYF.

This clonotype was detected ten times or more. V gene TRBV19 combines with J gene TRBJ2-4, with 9 positions matching TRBD2. With V trimmed by 10 bases and J by 2 bases, 18 bases remained unmatched. Per the germline V gene, CDR1 is LNHDA and CDR2 is SQIVND (reference sequence). The CDR3 runs 18 residues. CDR3 bases: TGTGCCACCCTACCGAGTTGGAGCGGGGGGCTATCCAAAAACATTCAGTACTTC. Its translation: CATLPSWSGGLSKNIQYF. Combining the CDR3 with reference TRBV19 and TRBJ2-4 gives the whole variable domain DGGITQSPKYLFRKEGQNVTLSCEQNLNHDAMYWYRQDPGQGLRLIYYSQIVNDFQKGDIAEGYSVSREKKESFPLTVTSAQKNPTAFYLCATLPSWSGGLSKNIQYFGAGTRLSVL.

The chain employs TRBV25-1 and TRBJ1-1; maybe TRBD1 (5 bases). This CDR3 has 15 amino acids. Germline V gene sequence: CDR1 MGHDK, CDR2 SYGVNS. Trimming removed 0 bases from V and 4 bases from J, with 12 bases in between. The CDR3 protein is CASSEYTAGSTEAFF. CDR3 nucleotide sequence: TGTGCCAGCAGTGAATATACGGCAGGGAGCACTGAAGCTTTCTTT.

This clonotype was seen at least ten times. The V call is TRBV2, the J call TRBJ2-7, with 10 bases that match TRBD2. This CDR3 contains 15 residues. CDR1 and CDR2 (germline): SNHLY, FYNNEI. With V trimmed by 3 bases and J by 6 bases, 8 bases remained unmatched. Written as DNA, the CDR3 is TGTGCCAGCAGTGACGATCAAGCGGGGGGGCTCGAGCAGTACTTC. The encoded protein is CASSDDQAGGLEQYF.

J is TRBJ2-7 and V is TRBV28; 9 bases are shared with TRBD1. This CDR3 contains 15 residues. CDR1 is MDHEN, CDR2 SYDVKM, per germline. The V and J ends lost 5 bases and 3 bases, in that order; junction bases with no gene match: 8. The CDR3 sequence is CASSGGTGIFYEQYF. The CDR3, as DNA: TGTGCCAGCAGTGGGGGGACAGGGATATTCTACGAGCAGTACTTC.

This chain uses TRBV7-9 with TRBJ2-7; D is unclear. CDR3 size: 13 residues. Trimming cost V 2 bases and J 0 bases, with 5 bases left between them. The germline CDR1 and CDR2 sequences are SEHNR and FQNEAQ (reference sequence). CDR3 sequence (DNA): TGTGCCAGCAGCTTATACAGCTCCTACGAGCAGTACTTC. This sequence encodes CASSLYSSYEQYF.

This clonotype was observed many times. The chain has TRBV12-3 or TRBV12-4 and TRBJ2-7; 9 nucleotides line up with TRBD1. The V and J ends lost 3 bases and 7 bases, in that order; junction bases with no gene match: 10. The CDR3 sequence is 15 residues long. The DNA of the CDR3 is TGTGCCAGCAGTTTCGGCGGGACAGGGTGGGATGAGCAGTACTTC. This encodes CASSFGGTGWDEQYF.

This clonotype came up once. This chain joins TRBV5-5 and TRBJ1-2; unclear D gene. The germline V and J ends were trimmed by 2 bases and 3 bases, with 11 bases remaining between them. Germline V gene sequence: CDR1 SGHKS, CDR2 YYEKEE (reference sequence). CDR3 length: 14 residues. As DNA, the CDR3 is TGTGCCAGCAGCTTAGAACGGGGAGACTATGGCTACACCTTC. This translates into CASSLERGDYGYTF.

The chain is built from TRBV6-4 and TRBJ1-1; possibly TRBD1 for D (5 bases). V shed 5 bases and J shed 9 bases, with 10 bases lying between them. The CDR3 has 11 residues. Per germline, CDR1 MRHNA and CDR2 SNTAGT. Here the CDR3 DNA reads TGTGCCAGCAGTCAGGGAGTAAAAGCTTTCTTT. It codes for CASSQGVKAFF.

The V and J genes are TRBV29-1 and TRBJ1-2; D is perhaps TRBD1 (6 bases). V lost 3 bases and J 4 bases, leaving 12 bases between the germline ends. The CDR3 consists of 13 residues. CDR1 and CDR2 from the germline V gene are SQVTM and ANQGSEA. CDR3 DNA sequence: TGCAGCGTTGATGAGGGGGTCTTCTATGGCTACACCTTC. Amino acid sequence: CSVDEGVFYGYTF.

The rearrangement links TRBV24-1 to TRBJ2-5; unclear D gene. The CDR3 sequence is 13 residues long. Trimming took 4 bases from V and 7 from J, leaving 12 bases between them. Germline loops: CDR1 KGHDR, CDR2 SFDVKD. The CDR3: CATSDSDLGTQYF. In nucleotides, the CDR3 is TGTGCCACCAGTGACTCCGACCTCGGGACCCAGTACTTC.